This entry lists 32 T cell receptor beta chains sequenced from one sample in a study of T cells in tuberculosis. Sequencing was performed with immunoSEQ multiplex PCR; in TCRdb, only in-frame clones are kept and a portion is missing. In the table there are approximately 88,000 clones, around 90% of which are singletons. After thawing and overnight rest, PBMC were stained with GMM-loaded CD1B tetramer, viability dye and anti-CD3 for sorting. CD1B tetramers were loaded with Rhodococcus equi-derived C32 glucose monomycolate. Sequences were obtained from CD1b-GMM tetramer-negative cells sorted from PBMCs. Receptors were obtained from an adult woman with latent tuberculosis.

This clone was picked up one time. The chain carries TRBV6-6 and TRBJ2-5; 7 positions match TRBD1. With V trimmed by 11 bases and J by 5 bases, 2 bases remained unmatched. In germline, CDR1 is MNHNY, CDR2 SVGAGI (reference sequence). This CDR3 spans 10 amino acids. The CDR3 region has the DNA TGTGCCTCGACAGGGGAGACCCAGTACTTC. Its translation: CASTGETQYF.

This clone was seen just once. The chain carries TRBV27 and TRBJ2-3; possible D gene TRBD1, 7 bases. Trimming took 0 bases from V and 4 from J, leaving 11 bases between them. From germline, CDR1 is MNHEY and CDR2 SMNVEV (reference sequence). The CDR3 contains 15 residues. CDR3 sequence (DNA): TGTGCCAGCAGTTTATCGTTCAGGGGGGCAGATACGCAGTATTTT. It codes for CASSLSFRGADTQYF.

A remark on this clone: At one of its ends the junction is not consistent with the germline gene, which may arise from a read error. Other nucleotide sequences in the sample specify the same CDR3. The CDR3 loop reads CASSETGRYNSPLHF. The DNA of the CDR3 is TGTGCCAGCAGTGAGACAGGGAGGTATAATTCCCCCCTCCACTTT. The V and J genes are TRBV6-1 and TRBJ1-6, with 7 bases that match TRBD1. This CDR3 has 15 amino acids. CDR1 and CDR2 from the germline V gene are MNHNS and SASEGT.

The chain recombines TRBV18 with TRBJ1-1; maybe TRBD1 (6 bases). V lost 0 bases to trimming and J lost 1 base, with 6 bases between them. Looked up from germline, CDR1 is KGHSH and CDR2 is LQKENI. The CDR3 consists of 14 residues. The CDR3 nucleotides are TGTGCCAGCTCACCACCGACAGGGAACACTGAAGCTTTCTTT. It translates to CASSPPTGNTEAFF.

This clone was seen only once. The junction shows a germline mismatch at one end, possibly a read error. At the DNA level, this CDR3 is encoded by other sequences in the same sample as well. This sequence joins TRBV6-1 and TRBJ1-6; a possible D gene is TRBD1 (6 bases). Per the germline V gene, CDR1 is MNHNS and CDR2 is SASEGT. CDR3 length equals 15 residues. CDR3 sequence: CASSERQGYNSPLHF. CDR3 DNA sequence: TGTGCCAGCAGTGAAAGGCAGGGGTACAATTCCCCCCTCCACTTT.

The chain combines TRBV27 with TRBJ2-3; 7 nucleotides match TRBD1. This CDR3 is 16 amino acids long. V trimming: 2 bases; J trimming: 4 bases; junction bases outside the gene matches: 9. Germline V gene data show CDR1 as MNHEY and CDR2 as SMNVEV (reference sequence). The CDR3 bases are TGTGCCAGCAGTTTAGTAGAGGGGGCCATTGCAGATACGCAGTATTTT. It codes for CASSLVEGAIADTQYF.

The chain carries TRBV30 and TRBJ2-5; possible D gene TRBD1, 7 bases. The CDR3 has 15 residues. Germline V lookup: CDR1 GTSNPN, CDR2 SVGIG (reference sequence). V was clipped by 4 bases and J by 5 bases, with 20 bases between them. The CDR3 nucleotides read TGTGCCTGGAATGCAGGAGGGGGCGCGGTGGAGACCCAGTACTTC. The encoded protein is CAWNAGGGAVETQYF.

The rearrangement joins TRBV5-4 to TRBJ1-2; D uncertain. This CDR3 has 13 amino acids. Germline V CDR1 and CDR2: SGHNT, YYREEE (reference sequence). V lost 4 bases and J 2 bases, leaving 9 bases between the germline ends. The CDR3 loop is CASSQTGNYGYTF. CDR3 nucleotide sequence: TGTGCCAGCAGCCAGACGGGGAACTATGGCTACACCTTC.

The V call is TRBV5-1, the J call TRBJ2-1; D is possibly TRBD1 (5 bases). Looked up from germline, CDR1 is SGHRS and CDR2 is YFSETQ. CDR3 size: 16 residues. The V and J ends lost 0 bases and 5 bases respectively, with 15 bases between them. Written as DNA, the CDR3 is TGCGCCAGCAGCTTGGCGGGCAGGGCGGTCGACAATGAGCAGTTCTTC. Translating gives CASSLAGRAVDNEQFF.

This clone was observed a single time. The rearrangement links TRBV7-8 to TRBJ2-1; the match to TRBD1 covers 11 bases. After removal of 3 bases from V and 1 base from J, the junction contained 2 bases not matched to a gene. This CDR3 is built from 16 residues. Germline loops: CDR1 SGHVS, CDR2 FQNEAQ. Here the CDR3 reads CASSFGQGASYNEQFF. The CDR3, as DNA: TGTGCCAGCAGCTTTGGACAGGGGGCGTCCTACAATGAGCAGTTCTTC.

The chain has TRBV27 and TRBJ2-3; 9 nucleotides match TRBD2. The V gene's germline CDR1 is MNHEY and CDR2 SMNVEV (reference sequence). CDR3 size: 16 residues. With V trimmed by 4 bases and J by 1 base, 6 bases remained unmatched. CDR3 nucleotide sequence: TGTGCCAGCAGTTCTGAGCAGCGGGGGGGCACAGATACGCAGTATTTT. Translated, it gives CASSSEQRGGTDTQYF.

This chain joins TRBV6-1 and TRBJ2-1; no reliable D call. This CDR3 comprises 12 residues. The V end lost 5 bases, the J end lost 8 bases, and 10 bases lay between the germline ends. Germline CDR1 MNHNS, CDR2 SASEGT. CDR3 loop: CASSSLLDEQFF. The DNA of the CDR3 is TGTGCCAGCAGTTCTTTACTGGATGAGCAGTTCTTC.

The rearrangement links TRBV6-1 to TRBJ1-2; maybe TRBD1 (6 bases). V lost 6 bases, J lost 4 bases, and 15 bases lay in between. CDR3 length equals 14 residues. In germline, CDR1 is MNHNS, CDR2 SASEGT. This CDR3 is CASSAADSGYGYTF. DNA for the CDR3: TGTGCCAGCAGCGCCGCGGACAGTGGCTATGGCTACACCTTC.

This chain uses TRBV6-5 with TRBJ1-1; D call uncertain. The germline gives CDR1 MNHEY, CDR2 SVGAGI. The CDR3 spans 13 residues. Trimming removed 5 bases at V and 5 bases at J, with 12 bases between. This chain's CDR3 is CASSELRGTEAFF. As DNA, the CDR3 is TGTGCCAGCAGTGAGTTGAGAGGTACTGAAGCTTTCTTT.

This chain uses TRBV6-5 with TRBJ1-1; TRBD1 agrees at 7 bases. With 6 bases clipped from V and 0 bases from J, the junction kept 7 bases outside the gene matches. The CDR3 runs to 15 residues. The germline V gene encodes CDR1 MNHEY and CDR2 SVGAGI. CDR3 amino acids: CASSPFDRVNTEAFF. CDR3 in DNA: TGTGCCAGCAGCCCCTTTGACAGGGTGAACACTGAAGCTTTCTTT.

This clone has just one count. This chain links TRBV6-4 with TRBJ2-4, with D unclear. The germline V gene encodes CDR1 MRHNA and CDR2 SNTAGT. This CDR3 has 16 residues. Trimming stripped 0 bases from V and 0 bases from J, with 9 bases between. For the CDR3, the DNA is TGTGCCAGCAGTGACTCGTACCAGTTAGCCAAAAACATTCAGTACTTC. It codes for CASSDSYQLAKNIQYF.

The V and J genes are TRBV12-5 and TRBJ2-7; tentatively, D is TRBD2 (5 bases). V lost 5 bases and J 4 bases, leaving 18 bases between the germline ends. This CDR3 region has 15 residues. Per germline, CDR1 LGHNT and CDR2 FRNRAP. CDR3 sequence: CASGSLRDRPYEQYF. In nucleotides, the CDR3 is TGTGCTAGTGGTAGCCTCCGGGATCGGCCTTACGAGCAGTACTTC.

This sequence joins TRBV13 and TRBJ1-2; D possibly corresponds to TRBD1 (6 bases). Germline CDR1 PRHDT, CDR2 FYEKMQ (reference sequence). The CDR3 runs to 17 residues. Trimming took off 3 bases at V and 4 bases at J, with 21 bases between the two ends. Written as DNA, the CDR3 is TGTGCCAGCAGCTTGCAAACCCCGGGACACGAACTCTATGGCTACACCTTC. This sequence encodes CASSLQTPGHELYGYTF.

The chain links TRBV19 to TRBJ1-1; D call uncertain. The CDR3 is 12 residues long. V was clipped by 6 bases and J by 7 bases, with 12 bases between them. The germline gives CDR1 LNHDA, CDR2 SQIVND (reference sequence). CDR3 region: CASSSGHLEAFF. The CDR3 coding sequence is TGTGCCAGTAGCTCCGGTCACCTTGAAGCTTTCTTT. The full variable domain, in which reference TRBV19 and TRBJ1-1 provide the parts outside the CDR3, is DGGITQSPKYLFRKEGQNVTLSCEQNLNHDAMYWYRQDPGQGLRLIYYSQIVNDFQKGDIAEGYSVSREKKESFPLTVTSAQKNPTAFYLCASSSGHLEAFFGQGTRLTVV.

The chain recombines TRBV5-4 with TRBJ1-2, with 9 nucleotides matching TRBD1. V was pared by 0 bases and J by 8 bases, with 11 bases of the junction left unmatched. The CDR3 runs to 16 residues. Germline CDR1 is SGHNT and CDR2 is YYREEE (reference sequence). The CDR3 DNA follows: TGTGCCAGCAGCTTGGGGGGAATACAGGGGGCACTCGGCTACACCTTC. Translating it yields CASSLGGIQGALGYTF.

CDR3 sequence: CASAEAGGPDTQYF. Here the CDR3 DNA reads TGTGCCAGCGCCGAGGCGGGGGGTCCAGATACGCAGTATTTT. This chain connects TRBV7-3 to TRBJ2-3; 8 nucleotides line up with TRBD2. The CDR3 has 14 amino acids. The germline gives CDR1 SGHTA, CDR2 FQGTGA. V lost 8 bases to trimming and J lost 4 bases; unmatched junction nucleotides: 8.

The CDR3 here is CASLRGALAKNIQYF. DNA of the CDR3: TGTGCCAGCTTACGGGGGGCCCTAGCCAAAAACATTCAGTACTTC. The chain is built from TRBV6-8 and TRBJ2-4, with D possibly being TRBD2 (7 bases). With 8 bases removed from V and 0 bases from J, the gap between germline ends came to 14 bases. The CDR3 totals 15 residues. Germline loops: CDR1 MNHGY, CDR2 SAAAGT.

The chain links TRBV19 to TRBJ1-5; possible D gene TRBD1, 6 bases. Germline lookup yields CDR1 LNHDA and CDR2 SQIVND (reference sequence). V shed 7 bases and J shed 6 bases, with 13 bases lying between them. CDR3 length: 13 amino acids. DNA of the CDR3: TGTGCCAGTAAACAGGGTCTGGGTCAGCCCCAGCATTTT. As protein: CASKQGLGQPQHF.

The chain links TRBV18 to TRBJ1-3; D might be TRBD1 (5 bases). The CDR3 length is 15 residues. Trimming cost V 5 bases and J 1 base, with 12 bases left between them. The germline V gene has CDR1 KGHSH and CDR2 LQKENI. The CDR3 DNA follows: TGTGCCAGCTCAACGGTGGGGGGTTCTGGAAACACCATATATTTT. The encoded protein is CASSTVGGSGNTIYF.

The V and J genes are TRBV5-1 and TRBJ1-1; no reliable D call. The germline V gene has CDR1 SGHRS and CDR2 YFSETQ. The CDR3 sequence is 14 residues long. V was trimmed by 4 bases and J by 3 bases, leaving 13 bases between them. The CDR3 sequence is CASSKGVRDTEAFF. In DNA form, the CDR3 reads TGCGCCAGCAGCAAGGGAGTACGGGACACTGAAGCTTTCTTT.

The V call is TRBV4-2, the J call TRBJ2-1; 11 nucleotides match TRBD2. The CDR3 extends over 15 amino acids. J gave up 8 bases and V 0 bases, and 3 bases lay outside the gene matches. CDR1 is LGHNA and CDR2 is YNFKEQ in the germline V gene. The CDR3 region has the DNA TGTGCCAGCAGCCAAGAGACTAGCGGGGACCATGAGCAGTTCTTC. It encodes CASSQETSGDHEQFF.

The chain couples TRBV11-3 to TRBJ2-3, with D perhaps matching TRBD1 (5 bases). The CDR3 spans 14 residues. Per germline, CDR1 SGHNT and CDR2 YENEEA. V lost 1 base and J lost 5, with 10 bases in between. The CDR3 here is CASSLGQGKDTQYF. The CDR3 DNA reads TGTGCCAGCAGCTTAGGGCAGGGCAAAGATACGCAGTATTTT.

The J gene is TRBJ2-3, the V gene TRBV4-2; 12 bases line up with TRBD2. The CDR3 is 22 amino acids. Germline values: CDR1 LGHNA, CDR2 YNFKEQ. Trimming removed 4 bases from V and 1 base from J; junction bases left unmatched: 21. This chain's CDR3 is CASSPGRGKDLAGGLGTDTQYF. In nucleotides, the CDR3 is TGTGCCAGCAGCCCCGGCCGCGGGAAGGACCTAGCGGGGGGGCTTGGCACAGATACGCAGTATTTT.

In this sample, this clone turned up once. This chain links TRBV25-1 with TRBJ2-1, with D possibly matching TRBD1 (5 bases). The CDR3 has 16 residues. The germline gives CDR1 MGHDK, CDR2 SYGVNS. V gave up 4 bases and J gave up 4 bases, with 17 bases separating them. The chain's CDR3 is CASSGMTVTGYNEQFF. CDR3 bases: TGTGCCAGCAGTGGGATGACAGTTACGGGTTACAATGAGCAGTTCTTC. The complete variable domain, with remaining parts taken from reference TRBV25-1 and TRBJ2-1, reads EADIYQTPRYLVIGTGKKITLECSQTMGHDKMYWYQQDPGMELHLIHYSYGVNSTEKGDLSSESTVSRIRTEHFPLTLESARPSHTSQYLCASSGMTVTGYNEQFFGPGTRLTVL.

This clone was counted once. V usage is TRBV5-1 and J usage is TRBJ1-6; maybe TRBD1 (6 bases). Between the trimmed V and J ends, which lost 2 bases and 7 bases, there was a span of 7 bases. The CDR3 spans 13 residues. Germline V lookup: CDR1 SGHRS, CDR2 YFSETQ. The CDR3 nucleotides are TGCGCCAGCAGCTTAGGGGGAAATTCACCCCTCCACTTT. This gives the protein CASSLGGNSPLHF.

V gene TRBV6-6 combines with J gene TRBJ2-1, with 7 nucleotides matching TRBD2. This CDR3 is 15 amino acids long. Germline V CDR1 and CDR2: MNHNY, SVGAGI (reference sequence). The V segment lost 2 bases and the J segment 8 bases; nucleotides outside the gene matches: 9. The CDR3 sequence is CASSYIDTSAYEQFF. The CDR3 DNA follows: TGTGCCAGCAGTTACATCGACACTAGCGCTTATGAGCAGTTCTTC.

This clone has a handful of counts. This chain uses TRBV6-4 with TRBJ2-2, with D possibly TRBD1 on 5 matching bases. The CDR3 sequence is 15 residues long. The V and J ends lost 4 bases and 0 bases respectively, with 9 bases between them. Germline CDR1 reads MRHNA; CDR2 reads SNTAGT. The CDR3, as DNA: TGTGCCAGCAGTGTAGGGGTCTCGAACACCGGGGAGCTGTTTTTT. Residues: CASSVGVSNTGELFF.